The source of this T cell receptor beta chain is a study of blood T cells in healthy people across ages. Study in general: Using template switching, researchers captured about one barcoded beta molecule for each two T cells. Study findings and constraints: Correlation between TCR beta diversity and naive T cell percentage was strong. The study regarded diversity estimates from one million T cells as underestimates. Fewer expanded clones and more diversity marked long-lived versus aged donors.

A J-beta primer mix and a sample-barcoded 5' primer were used in a second PCR of about 7 to 12 cycles. One entry per CDR3 protein, called by TCRdb with MiXCR from the 5' RACE reads. The table shows 1.5 million to 2 million distinct CDR3 sequences, with roughly 27% occurring only once. The CDR3 runs 15 residues. Germline values: CDR1 SGHAT, CDR2 FQNNGV. Regarding this clonotype: What it binds is not known. At one of its ends the junction is not consistent with the germline gene, which may arise from a read error.

The receptor was isolated from a woman in her 30s in good health. J is TRBJ2-3 and V is TRBV11-2; D tentatively reads TRBD1 or TRBD2 (7 bases each). Material for sequencing was blood. The CDR3 DNA is TGTGCCAGCAGCTTATCCTCCGGGAGGACAGGTACGCAGTATTTT. This sequence encodes CASSLSSGRTGTQYF.